This T cell receptor beta chain was identified in a study of blood T cell repertoires in COVID-19. V trimming: 3 bases; J trimming: 4 bases; junction bases outside the gene matches: 5. Germline-derived CDR1 and CDR2 are SGHTA and FQGNSA. CDR3 length: 15 amino acids. Clones were sequenced by immunoSEQ multiplex PCR, and TCRdb holds only the in-frame ones, with some missing. The sample contains 400,000 or so clones, around nine tenths of which appear only once. This rearrangement joins TRBV7-2 to TRBJ2-1; TRBD1 matches 8 bases. The specimen was peripheral blood. The source of this sequence is a woman between 35 and 50 years old with COVID-19, enrolled during active disease. CDR3 sequence reads: CASSFDRGRYNEQFF. CDR3 DNA: TGTGCCAGCAGCTTCGACAGGGGAAGATACAATGAGCAGTTCTTC.